The rows below give T cell receptor beta chains drawn from one sample of a study of blood T cell repertoires in COVID-19. The table came from immunoSEQ multiplex PCR; TCRdb's copy has only in-frame clones and leaves some out. The sample carries fewer than 350,000 clones, around 86% recorded once. Sequencing was carried out using PBMCs or T cells enriched from blood (not recorded which). The receptors shown here come from a man in his sixties who had recovered from COVID-19. CDR3s include the opening cysteine and the closing phenylalanine or tryptophan. The D gene is left open where the match is weak. Some rows have no size entry. The others give once, few or many, or a class for an expanded clone.

abundance: -
v_gene: TRBV18
d_gene: -
j_gene: TRBJ1-1
CDR3nt: TGTGCCAGCCGGACAGAGAACACTGAAGCTTTCTTT
CDR3aa: CASRTENTEAFF

abundance: -
v_gene: TRBV11-2
d_gene: TRBD1
j_gene: TRBJ1-3
CDR3nt: TGTGCCAGCAGCGTAGGGACAGGGGGAAACACCATATATTTT
CDR3aa: CASSVGTGGNTIYF

abundance: -
v_gene: TRBV5-8
d_gene: TRBD2
j_gene: TRBJ2-4
CDR3nt: TGTGCCAGCAGCCCGATAGCGGGACTAGCCAAAAACATTCAGTACTTC
CDR3aa: CASSPIAGLAKNIQYF

abundance: -
v_gene: TRBV28
d_gene: -
j_gene: TRBJ1-5
CDR3nt: TGTGCCAGCACCCCCAACCCCGGGGCAGCGGGTCAGCCCCAGCATTTT
CDR3aa: CASTPNPGAAGQPQHF

abundance: once
v_gene: TRBV9
d_gene: TRBD2
j_gene: TRBJ2-5
CDR3nt: TGTGCCAGCAGCGCAGGACTAGCGGTCCAAGAGACCCAGTACTTC
CDR3aa: CASSAGLAVQETQYF

abundance: -
v_gene: TRBV11-2
d_gene: TRBD1
j_gene: TRBJ1-5
CDR3nt: TGTGCCAGCAGCCCGGGGGCAGGGGGCCGCAATCAGCCCCAGCATTTT
CDR3aa: CASSPGAGGRNQPQHF

abundance: -
v_gene: TRBV9
d_gene: TRBD2
j_gene: TRBJ2-1
CDR3nt: TGTGCCAGCAGCGTAGAAGGTAGCGGGGTCTCTGAGCAGTTCTTC
CDR3aa: CASSVEGSGVSEQFF

abundance: -
v_gene: TRBV5-4
d_gene: -
j_gene: TRBJ1-2
CDR3nt: TGTGCCAGCAGCCCCACGAACTCTAACTATGGCTACACCTTC
CDR3aa: CASSPTNSNYGYTF

abundance: -
v_gene: TRBV11-2
d_gene: TRBD1
j_gene: TRBJ2-2
CDR3nt: TGTGCCAGCAGCTTATGGACAGGGAACACCGGGGAGCTGTTTTTT
CDR3aa: CASSLWTGNTGELFF

abundance: -
v_gene: TRBV7-9
d_gene: -
j_gene: TRBJ1-5
CDR3nt: TGTGCCAGCAGCTTTCTGGGGGCAGGGAATCAGCCCCAGCATTTT
CDR3aa: CASSFLGAGNQPQHF

abundance: -
v_gene: TRBV19
d_gene: TRBD2
j_gene: TRBJ2-7
CDR3nt: TGTGCCAGTAGTATGGGGGCCGGGACTAGCGGGAGAGGGGAGCAGTACTTC
CDR3aa: CASSMGAGTSGRGEQYF

abundance: -
v_gene: TRBV12-3/TRBV12-4
d_gene: -
j_gene: TRBJ2-2
CDR3nt: TGTGCCAGCAGTTTCTGGGGGCTCAGGGAGCTGTTTTTT
CDR3aa: CASSFWGLRELFF

abundance: -
v_gene: TRBV7-9
d_gene: -
j_gene: TRBJ1-1
CDR3nt: TGTGCCAGCAGCCCGCGAACAGGGAGTGACACTGAAGCTTTCTTT
CDR3aa: CASSPRTGSDTEAFF

abundance: once
v_gene: TRBV5-5
d_gene: TRBD1
j_gene: TRBJ1-5
CDR3nt: TGTGCCAGCAGCTACCGACAGGGGGCGAATAATCAGCCCCAGCATTTT
CDR3aa: CASSYRQGANNQPQHF

abundance: -
v_gene: TRBV28
d_gene: TRBD2
j_gene: TRBJ2-1
CDR3nt: TGTGCCAGCAGTTTCGGACTAGCGGGAGTTTACTCCTACAATGAGCAGTTCTTC
CDR3aa: CASSFGLAGVYSYNEQFF

abundance: few
v_gene: TRBV7-3
d_gene: TRBD2
j_gene: TRBJ2-1
CDR3nt: TGTGCCAGCAGCTTACGTTCCGCGGGAGCTTACAATGAGCAGTTCTTC
CDR3aa: CASSLRSAGAYNEQFF

abundance: -
v_gene: TRBV2
d_gene: -
j_gene: TRBJ1-4
CDR3nt: TGTGCCAGCAGGGAGACAGCCATATTCGAAAAACTGTTTTTT
CDR3aa: CASRETAIFEKLFF

abundance: few
v_gene: TRBV28
d_gene: TRBD1
j_gene: TRBJ2-7
CDR3nt: TGTGCCAGCAGTCCTCGACAGGGGGCAATATCGGAGCAGTACTTC
CDR3aa: CASSPRQGAISEQYF

abundance: -
v_gene: TRBV7-2
d_gene: -
j_gene: TRBJ2-7
CDR3nt: TGTGCCAGCAGCCCCCCACCCTACGGCGGCAGCTACGAGCAGTACTTC
CDR3aa: CASSPPPYGGSYEQYF

abundance: -
v_gene: TRBV28
d_gene: -
j_gene: TRBJ1-1
CDR3nt: TGTGCCAGCAGCTCCCCGGGGTTGAACACTGAAGCTTTCTTT
CDR3aa: CASSSPGLNTEAFF

abundance: -
v_gene: TRBV6-5
d_gene: TRBD1
j_gene: TRBJ2-7
CDR3nt: TGTGCCAGCAGCCTTCGGGGACAGGGGAACTACGAGCAGTACTTC
CDR3aa: CASSLRGQGNYEQYF

abundance: once
v_gene: TRBV2
d_gene: -
j_gene: TRBJ1-6
CDR3nt: TGTGCCAGCAGTGAAGCCCTTCCACCCCTCCACTTT
CDR3aa: CASSEALPPLHF

abundance: -
v_gene: TRBV6-5
d_gene: -
j_gene: TRBJ1-1
CDR3nt: TGTGCCAGCAGCCTCCTCAGGGGCATCACTGAAGCTTTCTTT
CDR3aa: CASSLLRGITEAFF

abundance: -
v_gene: TRBV11-2
d_gene: -
j_gene: TRBJ1-1
CDR3nt: TGTGCCAGCAGCTTTCCAAACACTGAAGCTTTCTTT
CDR3aa: CASSFPNTEAFF

abundance: once
v_gene: TRBV28
d_gene: -
j_gene: TRBJ2-1
CDR3nt: TGTGCCAGCAGTTTGATTAGGGGTGAGCAGTTCTTC
CDR3aa: CASSLIRGEQFF

abundance: -
v_gene: TRBV28
d_gene: -
j_gene: TRBJ1-1
CDR3nt: TGTGCCAGCACAGGGGATACTGAAGCTTTCTTT
CDR3aa: CASTGDTEAFF

abundance: -
v_gene: TRBV5-1
d_gene: -
j_gene: TRBJ2-7
CDR3nt: TGCGCCAGCAGCACTGGAGGGGCAGCTTACTACGAGCAGTACTTC
CDR3aa: CASSTGGAAYYEQYF

abundance: -
v_gene: TRBV7-3
d_gene: -
j_gene: TRBJ2-7
CDR3nt: TGTGCCAGCAGCTTAACATCGGTAGGGAGGACCTACGAGCAGTACTTC
CDR3aa: CASSLTSVGRTYEQYF

abundance: -
v_gene: TRBV28
d_gene: -
j_gene: TRBJ2-7
CDR3nt: TGTGCCAGCAGTTTAACGGGAGCAATCCACGAGCAGTACTTC
CDR3aa: CASSLTGAIHEQYF

abundance: -
v_gene: TRBV6-2/TRBV6-3
d_gene: -
j_gene: TRBJ1-5
CDR3nt: TGTGCCAGCAGTTACTCGATTCGAGGCGGGTATCAGCCCCAGCATTTT
CDR3aa: CASSYSIRGGYQPQHF

abundance: -
v_gene: TRBV6-1
d_gene: -
j_gene: TRBJ1-4
CDR3nt: TGTGCCAGCAGTGAAGTACAGGGAGATGAAAAACTGTTTTTT
CDR3aa: CASSEVQGDEKLFF

abundance: -
v_gene: TRBV2
d_gene: -
j_gene: TRBJ1-6
CDR3nt: TGTGCCAGCAGTGACTCGGGGGCCTATAATTCACCCCTCCACTTT
CDR3aa: CASSDSGAYNSPLHF

abundance: -
v_gene: TRBV5-1
d_gene: TRBD1
j_gene: TRBJ2-7
CDR3nt: TGCGCCAGCAGCCGATGGACAGGGGCCTCCTACGAGCAGTACTTC
CDR3aa: CASSRWTGASYEQYF

abundance: once
v_gene: TRBV28
d_gene: TRBD2
j_gene: TRBJ2-6
CDR3nt: TGTGCCAGCTCAGCGGGAGATATCTATGCTGGGGCCAACGTCCTGACTTTC
CDR3aa: CASSAGDIYAGANVLTF

abundance: -
v_gene: TRBV6-5
d_gene: -
j_gene: TRBJ1-2
CDR3nt: TGTGCCAGCAGCCTGACAGATACTAACTATGGCTACACCTTC
CDR3aa: CASSLTDTNYGYTF

abundance: -
v_gene: TRBV27
d_gene: TRBD1
j_gene: TRBJ1-1
CDR3nt: TGTGCCAGCAGGACTCAGGGGGCGCTTGCTGAAGCTTTCTTT
CDR3aa: CASRTQGALAEAFF

abundance: -
v_gene: TRBV9
d_gene: -
j_gene: TRBJ2-2
CDR3nt: TGTGCCAGCAGCGTAGTAGTCAGGGGCGGGGAGCTGTTTTTT
CDR3aa: CASSVVVRGGELFF

abundance: -
v_gene: TRBV7-6
d_gene: -
j_gene: TRBJ2-7
CDR3nt: TGTGCCAGCAGCTTATTTCAGGGTAGCTCCTACGAGCAGTACTTC
CDR3aa: CASSLFQGSSYEQYF

abundance: -
v_gene: TRBV6-1
d_gene: -
j_gene: TRBJ2-7
CDR3nt: TGTGCCAGCAGTGACCCCGTCCCAGCCTACGAGCAGTACTTC
CDR3aa: CASSDPVPAYEQYF

abundance: -
v_gene: TRBV5-1
d_gene: -
j_gene: TRBJ2-1
CDR3nt: TGCGCCAGCAGCCCCCGTAGCGGACATTACAATGAGCAGTTCTTC
CDR3aa: CASSPRSGHYNEQFF

abundance: -
v_gene: TRBV12-5
d_gene: TRBD1
j_gene: TRBJ1-3
CDR3nt: TGTGCTAGTGGTTTACTGACAGGGACTGGAAACACCATATATTTT
CDR3aa: CASGLLTGTGNTIYF

abundance: once
v_gene: TRBV2
d_gene: TRBD2
j_gene: TRBJ2-1
CDR3nt: TGTGCCAGCAGTGCCCAGCGGGGGGACTACAATGAGCAGTTCTTC
CDR3aa: CASSAQRGDYNEQFF

abundance: -
v_gene: TRBV3-1/TRBV3-2
d_gene: -
j_gene: TRBJ2-7
CDR3nt: TGTGCCAGCAGCAAGACAGGTTCCTACGAGCAGTACTTC
CDR3aa: CASSKTGSYEQYF

abundance: -
v_gene: TRBV15
d_gene: -
j_gene: TRBJ1-1
CDR3nt: TGTGCCACCAGCCGATTTGGAGGGTGGGACACTGAAGCTTTCTTT
CDR3aa: CATSRFGGWDTEAFF

abundance: -
v_gene: TRBV28
d_gene: TRBD1
j_gene: TRBJ1-1
CDR3nt: TGTGCCAGCAGCCAAGGGGGCCAGGACACTGAAGCTTTCTTT
CDR3aa: CASSQGGQDTEAFF

abundance: -
v_gene: TRBV6-5
d_gene: -
j_gene: TRBJ2-1
CDR3nt: TGTGCCAGCAGTTACCCGCAGGGTGGCAATGAGCAGTTCTTC
CDR3aa: CASSYPQGGNEQFF

abundance: -
v_gene: TRBV28
d_gene: -
j_gene: TRBJ1-5
CDR3nt: TGTGCCAGCACGCGAGACAGGTCTCGGCAGCCCCAGCATTTT
CDR3aa: CASTRDRSRQPQHF

abundance: once
v_gene: TRBV9
d_gene: TRBD2
j_gene: TRBJ2-1
CDR3nt: TGTGCCAGCAGCGTAGTTTCGGGAGGGGGGAATGAGCAGTTCTTC
CDR3aa: CASSVVSGGGNEQFF

abundance: -
v_gene: TRBV6-5
d_gene: TRBD1
j_gene: TRBJ1-3
CDR3nt: TGTGCCAGCAGGCCTGGACAGGGCGGGACTGACACCATATATTTT
CDR3aa: CASRPGQGGTDTIYF

abundance: -
v_gene: TRBV5-5
d_gene: TRBD1
j_gene: TRBJ2-7
CDR3nt: TGTGCCAGCAGCTTGGTGGGGACAGGGTTGGTCTTCTACGAGCAGTACTTC
CDR3aa: CASSLVGTGLVFYEQYF

abundance: -
v_gene: TRBV6-2/TRBV6-3
d_gene: -
j_gene: TRBJ2-4
CDR3nt: TGTGCCAGCAGTTACTCGATGTGGGAGCGGAGAAACATTCAGTACTTC
CDR3aa: CASSYSMWERRNIQYF

abundance: -
v_gene: TRBV7-2
d_gene: -
j_gene: TRBJ1-2
CDR3nt: TGTGCCAGCAGCGTAACAAAGTTCTATGGCTACACCTTC
CDR3aa: CASSVTKFYGYTF

abundance: -
v_gene: TRBV2
d_gene: -
j_gene: TRBJ1-5
CDR3nt: TGTGCCAGCAGTGAAGCGAGGGGCAATCAGCCCCAGCATTTT
CDR3aa: CASSEARGNQPQHF